The rows below give T cell receptor beta chains drawn from one sample of a study of identical twins. TCRdb passed the 5' RACE reads through MiXCR, listing each CDR3 protein once. The data contain roughly 500,000 distinct CDR3 sequences, roughly a fifth of them singletons. The sample was also reused in another study, on T cells expressing NK-cell markers.

What was sequenced was CD4+ T cells sorted from blood. All receptors come from a woman between 18 and 30 years old in good health. Each CDR3 is given with its conserved first and last residue. The order of the fields is V gene, D gene, clone size, J gene, CDR3 protein, CDR3 DNA. A D gene is named only where the DNA matches it firmly. Rows may omit the clone size; those that give it use once, few, many or a size class.

TRBV12-3/TRBV12-4	TRBD1	.	TRBJ1-1	CASGDRVNTEAFF	TGTGCCAGCGGGGACAGGGTTAACACTGAAGCTTTCTTT
TRBV20-1	.	many	TRBJ2-3	CSASEGGRRTDTQYF	TGCAGTGCTAGTGAGGGGGGAAGGAGGACAGATACGCAGTATTTT
TRBV11-2	TRBD1	few	TRBJ2-7	CASRRSRGLNTYEQYF	TGTGCCAGCAGGAGAAGCAGGGGGCTTAACACCTACGAGCAGTACTTC
TRBV2	.	many	TRBJ2-2	CASSARVSSGELFF	TGTGCCAGCAGTGCGAGGGTTAGTTCCGGGGAGCTGTTTTTT
TRBV7-9	.	.	TRBJ2-7	CASSLAGDTYEQYF	TGTGCCAGCAGCTTGGCAGGGGACACCTACGAGCAGTACTTC
TRBV20-1	TRBD1	.	TRBJ1-3	CSASRTGEGNTIYF	TGCAGTGCTTCTAGGACAGGGGAAGGAAACACCATATATTTT
TRBV20-1	.	.	TRBJ1-1	CSANREFAEAFF	TGCAGTGCTAACAGGGAATTTGCTGAAGCTTTCTTT
TRBV7-2	.	.	TRBJ2-1	CASSPGQGVGNEQFF	TGTGCCAGCAGCCCGGGACAAGGGGTGGGCAATGAGCAGTTCTTC
TRBV12-3/TRBV12-4	.	few	TRBJ1-2	CASSWSQLSGYGYTF	TGTGCCAGCAGTTGGTCCCAGCTGTCGGGCTATGGCTACACCTTC
TRBV12-3/TRBV12-4	.	many	TRBJ2-7	CASSLTGPTAGEQYF	TGTGCCAGCAGTTTGACAGGGCCGACGGCGGGGGAGCAGTACTTC
TRBV20-1	.	.	TRBJ2-1	CSARPSGDYYNEQFF	TGCAGTGCTAGACCCAGCGGAGATTACTACAATGAGCAGTTCTTC
TRBV7-2	.	many	TRBJ2-3	CASSLARLDTQYF	TGTGCCAGCAGCTTAGCCCGGTTAGATACGCAGTATTTT
TRBV5-5	TRBD2	.	TRBJ2-1	CASSLGLAGVERDEQFF	TGTGCCAGCAGCTTAGGACTAGCGGGAGTTGAGCGGGATGAGCAGTTCTTC
TRBV9	.	.	TRBJ2-5	CASSEGLKETQYF	TGTGCCAGCAGCGAGGGACTTAAGGAGACCCAGTACTTC
TRBV5-1	.	.	TRBJ1-2	CASSLVGSNYGYTF	TGCGCCAGCAGCTTGGTTGGGTCAAACTATGGCTACACCTTC
TRBV15	TRBD2	many	TRBJ2-1	CATSRGGGTNNEQFF	TGTGCCACCAGCAGAGGGGGGGGGACTAACAATGAGCAGTTCTTC
TRBV20-1	.	few	TRBJ2-3	CSADGFLAIGTDTQYF	TGCAGTGCTGACGGTTTCCTAGCGATAGGAACAGATACGCAGTATTTT
TRBV20-1	TRBD2	.	TRBJ2-5	CSARELAGVRETQYF	TGCAGTGCTAGAGAGCTAGCGGGGGTGCGGGAGACCCAGTACTTC
TRBV7-9	.	.	TRBJ2-6	CASSEQGLVSGANVLTF	TGTGCCAGCAGTGAACAGGGATTGGTCTCTGGGGCCAACGTCCTGACTTTC
TRBV10-3	.	.	TRBJ2-2	CATRPIRGDTGELFF	TGTGCCACCCGCCCCATTCGGGGTGACACCGGGGAGCTGTTTTTT
TRBV12-3/TRBV12-4	.	many	TRBJ1-5	CASSPYRDQPQHF	TGTGCCAGCAGTCCGTACAGGGATCAGCCCCAGCATTTT
TRBV20-1	.	.	TRBJ1-1	CSVGPHTEAFF	TGCAGCGTGGGGCCTCACACTGAAGCTTTCTTT
TRBV20-1	.	few	TRBJ2-5	CSASARNRWTETQYF	TGCAGTGCTAGCGCCCGGAACCGCTGGACGGAGACCCAGTACTTC
TRBV6-2/TRBV6-3	TRBD2	many	TRBJ2-1	CASSYRLAGGGYNEQFF	TGTGCCAGCAGTTACAGGCTAGCGGGAGGGGGATACAATGAGCAGTTCTTC
TRBV6-1	TRBD1	.	TRBJ2-2	CASRTGQGGAGELFF	TGTGCCAGCAGAACCGGACAGGGGGGTGCCGGGGAGCTGTTTTTT
TRBV19	.	few	TRBJ2-3	CASIEQGTSTDTQYF	TGTGCCAGTATCGAACAGGGGACTAGCACAGATACGCAGTATTTT
TRBV20-1	TRBD2	many	TRBJ2-2	CSARDQRRESGRTGELFF	TGCAGTGCTAGAGATCAAAGAAGGGAGAGCGGGAGGACCGGGGAGCTGTTTTTT
TRBV5-1	.	many	TRBJ1-1	CASHFRTGNTEAFF	TGCGCCAGCCACTTTCGAACAGGGAACACTGAAGCTTTCTTT
TRBV29-1	.	.	TRBJ2-5	CTLSRGETQYF	TGCACCCTCTCCCGGGGAGAGACCCAGTACTTC
TRBV12-3/TRBV12-4	TRBD1	.	TRBJ1-5	CASSGGQGRVQPQHF	TGTGCCAGCAGCGGGGGACAGGGAAGGGTGCAGCCCCAGCATTTT